This TCR beta chain was obtained from a study of CD8+CD57+ T cells in acquired aplastic anemia. Study outcomes and limitations: The study found no significant CD8+ Simpson's diversity difference between patients and controls.

Genomic DNA, serving as template, underwent TCR beta VDJ and CDR3 profiling. TCRdb analysed the reads with MiXCR anew, one entry per CDR3 protein. The table shows 150,000 to 160,000 distinct CDR3 sequences, with around half occurring only once. This clonotype was recorded once. Its specificity is unknown. CD8+CD57+ cell expansion had been shown by flow cytometry in patients chosen for sequencing. All patients had severe acquired aplastic anemia. Germline CDR1 and CDR2: DFQATT and SNEGSKA (reference sequence). Deletions cut 0 bases from V and 0 bases from J, with 6 bases between. The CDR3 is 13 residues long.

This chain connects TRBV20-1 to TRBJ2-7; D remains ambiguous. This sequence was found in a human donor with aplastic anemia. Sequencing was performed on sorted CD4+, CD8+, or CD8+CD57+ T cells (not recorded which) from PBMCs. The CDR3 sequence: CSARDALSYEQYF. The CDR3 DNA reads as TGCAGTGCTAGAGACGCCCTCTCCTACGAGCAGTACTTC.